The sequence of this TCR beta chain was determined in a study of blood T cell repertoires in COVID-19. Study context: The cDNA or gDNA used as material had been derived from T cells, B-cell-depleted T cells, or PBMCs.

Original methodology: Nucleated cell number was recorded as an estimate derived from reference gene primer amplification. Using immunoSEQ multiplex PCR, the repertoire was profiled, and TCRdb retains in-frame clones only, with some absent. Clonal size and the V and J genes are those of that table, whereas D and trimming came from the DNA. The table records about 100,000 clones, around four fifths of them present only once. The CDR3 is 14 residues long. V shed 10 bases and J 6 bases; nucleotides not matched to a gene: 9. Germline V gene data show CDR1 as MNHEY and CDR2 as SMNVEV (reference sequence). Input material: peripheral blood. The TCR sequence derives from a man between 70 and 80 years old with active or convalescent COVID-19. The V gene is TRBV27, the J gene TRBJ2-1, with TRBD1 matching 10 bases. CDR3 region: CATGGDRGRNEQFF. As DNA, the CDR3 is TGTGCCACCGGGGGGGACAGGGGTCGCAATGAGCAGTTCTTC.